A single sample is the source of the 8 T cell receptor beta chains below, sequenced in a study of cytomegalovirus exposure and HLA in healthy donors. The study ran its PCR with 60 Vbeta and 13 Jbeta primers. The table came from immunoSEQ multiplex PCR; TCRdb's copy has only in-frame clones and leaves some out. The table lists tens of thousands of clones, roughly 70% of them singletons. Material: PBMCs. The receptors were sampled from a woman aged 45-59 years in good health and CMV-seropositive.

The chain combines TRBV6-5 with TRBJ1-1, with 8 bases that match TRBD1. The CDR3 totals 14 residues. Losses at the gene ends were 2 bases for V and 4 bases for J; bases not matched to a gene: 3. The germline gives CDR1 MNHEY, CDR2 SVGAGI. The chain's CDR3 is CASSYRGQGTEAFF. In DNA form, the CDR3 reads TGTGCCAGCAGTTACCGCGGACAGGGCACTGAAGCTTTCTTT.

The rearrangement uses TRBV4-3 and TRBJ2-1, with 8 positions matching TRBD1. This CDR3 is 16 amino acids long. The V gene's germline CDR1 is LGHNA and CDR2 YSLEER. V shed 4 bases, J shed 5 bases, and the junction held 10 bases outside the gene matches. The CDR3 DNA reads TGCGCCAGCAGCCCCACGGCAGGGGGCGCGGACAATGAGCAGTTCTTC. Translated: CASSPTAGGADNEQFF.

This rearrangement joins TRBV7-3 to TRBJ2-1; the match to TRBD2 covers 10 bases. This CDR3 is built from 16 residues. V dropped 4 bases and J dropped 10; count of bases not matched to a gene: 13. From germline, CDR1 is SGHTA and CDR2 FQGTGA. The CDR3 reads CASSYQRGGGSGEQFF. The CDR3, as DNA: TGTGCCAGCAGCTATCAGCGGGGGGGCGGATCGGGAGAGCAGTTCTTC.

This chain joins TRBV5-6 and TRBJ2-7; 8 nucleotides align to TRBD1. The V segment lost 4 bases and the J segment 5 bases; nucleotides outside the gene matches: 5. The V gene's germline CDR1 is SGHDT and CDR2 YYEEEE. The CDR3 runs 13 residues. CDR3 region: CASSRDRGHEQYF. The CDR3 DNA is TGTGCCAGCAGCCGTGACAGGGGCCACGAGCAGTACTTC.

V usage is TRBV18 and J usage is TRBJ1-1; perhaps TRBD1 as D (5 bases). The germline V gene has CDR1 KGHSH and CDR2 LQKENI. Trimming removed 6 bases at V and 3 bases at J, with 20 bases between. There are 16 residues in the CDR3. CDR3 DNA sequence: TGTGCCAGCTCCTTTGGCCAAGGGGCTCTGGACACTGAAGCTTTCTTT. It translates to CASSFGQGALDTEAFF.

The chain uses TRBV6-5 and TRBJ2-1, with 9 bases lining up with TRBD2. This CDR3 has 13 residues. The germline V gene encodes CDR1 MNHEY and CDR2 SVGAGI. CDR3 sequence: CVVAGDLGNEQFF. CDR3 nucleotide sequence: TGTGTGGTAGCGGGAGACCTAGGGAATGAGCAGTTCTTC.

This clone was counted between two and nine times. The J gene is TRBJ2-2, the V gene TRBV5-1; 7 positions agree with TRBD1. The junction had 3 bases not matched to a gene; V was cut back by 1 base and J by 6 bases. Germline V gene lookup returns CDR1 SGHRS and CDR2 YFSETQ. This CDR3 spans 14 amino acids. The CDR3 DNA sequence: TGCGCCAGCAGCTTGACAGGGGCGGCCGGGGAGCTGTTTTTT. This codes for CASSLTGAAGELFF.

The rearrangement joins TRBV2 to TRBJ1-6; the match to TRBD1 covers 7 bases. Germline values: CDR1 SNHLY, CDR2 FYNNEI. J lost 10 bases, V lost 9 bases, and 15 bases had no gene match. This CDR3 contains 15 residues. CDR3 loop: CARGLRDSWGSPLHF. The DNA of the CDR3 is TGTGCCAGGGGCCTCCGGGACAGCTGGGGGTCACCCCTCCACTTT.